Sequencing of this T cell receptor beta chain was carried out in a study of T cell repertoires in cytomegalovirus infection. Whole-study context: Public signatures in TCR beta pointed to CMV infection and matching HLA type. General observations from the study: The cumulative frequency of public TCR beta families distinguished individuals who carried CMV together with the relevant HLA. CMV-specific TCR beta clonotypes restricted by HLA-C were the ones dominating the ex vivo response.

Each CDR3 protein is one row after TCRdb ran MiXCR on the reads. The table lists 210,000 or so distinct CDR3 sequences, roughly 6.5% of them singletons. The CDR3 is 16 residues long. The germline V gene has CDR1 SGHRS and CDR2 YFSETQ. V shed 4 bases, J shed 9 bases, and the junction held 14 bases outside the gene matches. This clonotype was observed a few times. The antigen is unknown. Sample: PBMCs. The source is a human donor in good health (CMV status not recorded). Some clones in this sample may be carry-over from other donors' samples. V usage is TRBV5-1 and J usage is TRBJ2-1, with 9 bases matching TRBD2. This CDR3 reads CASSAQQVAGVGEQFF. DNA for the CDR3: TGCGCCAGCAGCGCACAACAAGTAGCGGGGGTTGGTGAGCAGTTCTTC.